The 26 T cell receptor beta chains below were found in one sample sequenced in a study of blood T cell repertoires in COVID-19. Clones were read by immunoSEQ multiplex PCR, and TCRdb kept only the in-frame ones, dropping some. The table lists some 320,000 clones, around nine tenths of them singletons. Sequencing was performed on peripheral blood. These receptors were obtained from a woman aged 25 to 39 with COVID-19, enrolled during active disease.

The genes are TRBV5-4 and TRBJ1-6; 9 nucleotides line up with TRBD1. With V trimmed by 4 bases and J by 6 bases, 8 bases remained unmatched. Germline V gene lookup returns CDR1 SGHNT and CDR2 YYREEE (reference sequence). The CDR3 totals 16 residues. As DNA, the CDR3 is TGTGCCAGCAGCCCCGGACAGGGGTATCTTAATTCACCCCTCCACTTT. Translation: CASSPGQGYLNSPLHF. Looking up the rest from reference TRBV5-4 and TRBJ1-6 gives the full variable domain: ETGVTQSPTHLIKTRGQQVTLRCSSQSGHNTVSWYQQALGQGPQFIFQYYREEENGRGNFPPRFSGLQFPNYSSELNVNALELDDSALYLCASSPGQGYLNSPLHFGNGTRLTVT.

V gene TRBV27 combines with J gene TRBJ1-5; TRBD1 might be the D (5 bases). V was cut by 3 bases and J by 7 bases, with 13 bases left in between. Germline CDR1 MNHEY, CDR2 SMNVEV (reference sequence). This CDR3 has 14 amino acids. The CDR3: CASSLGPGVQPQHF. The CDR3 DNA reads TGTGCCAGCAGTTTGGGCCCGGGGGTCCAGCCCCAGCATTTT.

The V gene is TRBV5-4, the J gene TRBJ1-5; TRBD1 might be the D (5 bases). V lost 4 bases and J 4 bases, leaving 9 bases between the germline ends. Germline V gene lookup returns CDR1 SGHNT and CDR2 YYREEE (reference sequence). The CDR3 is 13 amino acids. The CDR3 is CASSLGANQPQHF. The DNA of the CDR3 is TGTGCCAGCAGCCTAGGGGCTAATCAGCCCCAGCATTTT.

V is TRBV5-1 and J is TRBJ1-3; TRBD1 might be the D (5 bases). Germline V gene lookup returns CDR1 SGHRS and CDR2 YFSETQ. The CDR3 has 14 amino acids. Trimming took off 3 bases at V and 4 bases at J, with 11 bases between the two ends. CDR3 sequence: CASSWGGEGNTIYF. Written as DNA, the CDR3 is TGCGCCAGCAGCTGGGGAGGGGAAGGAAACACCATATATTTT.

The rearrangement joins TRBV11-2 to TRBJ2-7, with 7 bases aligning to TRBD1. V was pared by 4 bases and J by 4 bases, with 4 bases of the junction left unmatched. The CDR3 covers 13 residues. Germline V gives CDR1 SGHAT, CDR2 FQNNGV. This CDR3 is CASSSGTAYEQYF. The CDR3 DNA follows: TGTGCCAGCAGCTCAGGGACAGCTTACGAGCAGTACTTC. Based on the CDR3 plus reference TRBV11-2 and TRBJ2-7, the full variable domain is EAGVAQSPRYKIIEKRQSVAFWCNPISGHATLYWYQQILGQGPKLLIQFQNNGVVDDSQLPKDRFSAERLKGVDSTLKIQPAKLEDSAVYLCASSSGTAYEQYFGPGTRLTVT.

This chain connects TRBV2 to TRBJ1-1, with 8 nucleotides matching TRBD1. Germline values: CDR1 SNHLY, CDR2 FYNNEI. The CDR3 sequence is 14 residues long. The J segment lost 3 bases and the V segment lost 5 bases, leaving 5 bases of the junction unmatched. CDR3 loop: CASSRPDRDTEAFF. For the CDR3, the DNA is TGTGCCAGCAGTCGTCCGGACAGGGACACTGAAGCTTTCTTT.

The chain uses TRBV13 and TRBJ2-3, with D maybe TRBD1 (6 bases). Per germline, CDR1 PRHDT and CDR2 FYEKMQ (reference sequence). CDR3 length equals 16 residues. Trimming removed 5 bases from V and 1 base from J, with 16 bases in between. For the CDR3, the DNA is TGTGCCAGCAGCCCAACCGCGGACAGTGGCACAGATACGCAGTATTTT. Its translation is CASSPTADSGTDTQYF.

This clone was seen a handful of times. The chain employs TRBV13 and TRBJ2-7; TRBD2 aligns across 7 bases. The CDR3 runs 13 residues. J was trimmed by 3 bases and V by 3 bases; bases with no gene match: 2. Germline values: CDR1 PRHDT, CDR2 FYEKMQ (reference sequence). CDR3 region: CASSLSSGYEQYF. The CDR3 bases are TGTGCCAGCAGCTTGTCTAGCGGCTACGAGCAGTACTTC.

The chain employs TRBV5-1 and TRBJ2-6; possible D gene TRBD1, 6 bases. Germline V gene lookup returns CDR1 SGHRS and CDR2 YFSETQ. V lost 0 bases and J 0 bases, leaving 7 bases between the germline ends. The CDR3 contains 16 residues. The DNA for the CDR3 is TGCGCCAGCAGCTTGGCACAGGGCTCTGGGGCCAACGTCCTGACTTTC. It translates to CASSLAQGSGANVLTF.

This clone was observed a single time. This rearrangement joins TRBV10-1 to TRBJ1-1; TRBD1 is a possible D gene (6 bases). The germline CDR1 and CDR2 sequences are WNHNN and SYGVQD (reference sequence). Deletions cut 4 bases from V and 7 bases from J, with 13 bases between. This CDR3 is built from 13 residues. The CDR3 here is CASSGTVKGEAFF. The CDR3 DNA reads TGCGCCAGCAGTGGGACAGTGAAAGGTGAAGCTTTCTTT.

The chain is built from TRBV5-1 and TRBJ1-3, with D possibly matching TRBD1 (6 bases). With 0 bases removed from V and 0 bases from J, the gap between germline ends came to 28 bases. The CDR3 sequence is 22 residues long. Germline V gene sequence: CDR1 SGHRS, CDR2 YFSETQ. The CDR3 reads CASSLASGGQPGGLFSGNTIYF. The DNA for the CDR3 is TGCGCCAGCAGCTTGGCCTCGGGTGGGCAGCCTGGGGGCCTTTTCTCTGGAAACACCATATATTTT.

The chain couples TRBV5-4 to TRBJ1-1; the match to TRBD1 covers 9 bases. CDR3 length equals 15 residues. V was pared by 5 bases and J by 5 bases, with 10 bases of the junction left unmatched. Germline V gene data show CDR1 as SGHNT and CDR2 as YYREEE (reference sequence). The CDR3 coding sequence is TGTGCCAGCAGTCTACCCGGGACAGGGATGACTGAAGCTTTCTTT. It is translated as CASSLPGTGMTEAFF.

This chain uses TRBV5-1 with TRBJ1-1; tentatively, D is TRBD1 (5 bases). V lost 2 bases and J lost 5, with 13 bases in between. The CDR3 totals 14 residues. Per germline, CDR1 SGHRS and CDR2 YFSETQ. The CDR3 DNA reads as TGCGCCAGCAGCTTTCCAGGGCTTGATACTGAAGCTTTCTTT. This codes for CASSFPGLDTEAFF. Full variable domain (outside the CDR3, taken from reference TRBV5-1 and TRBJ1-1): KAGVTQTPRYLIKTRGQQVTLSCSPISGHRSVSWYQQTPGQGLQFLFEYFSETQRNKGNFPGRFSGRQFSNSRSEMNVSTLELGDSALYLCASSFPGLDTEAFFGQGTRLTVV.

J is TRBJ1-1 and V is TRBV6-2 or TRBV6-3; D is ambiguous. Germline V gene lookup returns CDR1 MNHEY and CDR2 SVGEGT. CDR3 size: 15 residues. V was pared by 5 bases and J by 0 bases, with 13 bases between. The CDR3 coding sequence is TGTGCCAGCAGTCCCTCCGAGGCCATGAACACTGAAGCTTTCTTT. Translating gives CASSPSEAMNTEAFF.

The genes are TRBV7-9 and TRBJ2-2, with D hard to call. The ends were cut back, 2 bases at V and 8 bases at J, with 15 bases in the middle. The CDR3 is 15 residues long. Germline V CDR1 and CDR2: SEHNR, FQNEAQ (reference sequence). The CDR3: CASSLNRERTGELFF. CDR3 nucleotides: TGTGCCAGCAGCTTAAACCGCGAAAGAACGGGGGAGCTGTTTTTT.

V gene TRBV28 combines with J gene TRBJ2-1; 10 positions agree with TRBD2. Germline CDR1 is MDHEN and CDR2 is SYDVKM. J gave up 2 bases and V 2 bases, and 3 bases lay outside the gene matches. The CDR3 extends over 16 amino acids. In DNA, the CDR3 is TGTGCCAGCAGTTTAGGGCTAGCGGGGGCCTACAATGAGCAGTTCTTC. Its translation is CASSLGLAGAYNEQFF. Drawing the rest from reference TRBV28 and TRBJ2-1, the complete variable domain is DVKVTQSSRYLVKRTGEKVFLECVQDMDHENMFWYRQDPGLGLRLIYFSYDVKMKEKGDIPEGYSVSREKKERFSLILESASTNQTSMYLCASSLGLAGAYNEQFFGPGTRLTVL.

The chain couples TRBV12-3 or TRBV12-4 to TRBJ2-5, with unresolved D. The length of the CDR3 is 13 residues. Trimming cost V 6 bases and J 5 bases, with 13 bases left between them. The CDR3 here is CASRGAYGETQYF. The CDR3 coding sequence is TGTGCCAGCAGAGGAGCTTATGGGGAGACCCAGTACTTC.

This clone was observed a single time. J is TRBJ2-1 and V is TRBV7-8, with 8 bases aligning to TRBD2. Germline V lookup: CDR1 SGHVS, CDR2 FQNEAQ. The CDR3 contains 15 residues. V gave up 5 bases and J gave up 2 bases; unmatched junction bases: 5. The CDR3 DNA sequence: TGTGCCAGCAGCCTCGGGAGGGCGGCCTACAATGAGCAGTTCTTC. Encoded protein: CASSLGRAAYNEQFF.

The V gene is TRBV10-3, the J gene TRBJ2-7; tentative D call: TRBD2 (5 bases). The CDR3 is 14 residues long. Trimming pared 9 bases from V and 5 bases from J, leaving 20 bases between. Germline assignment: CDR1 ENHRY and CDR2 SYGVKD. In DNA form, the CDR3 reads TGTGCCATTTCTAGCATTCCAGGCCCAGACGAGCAGTACTTC. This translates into CAISSIPGPDEQYF.

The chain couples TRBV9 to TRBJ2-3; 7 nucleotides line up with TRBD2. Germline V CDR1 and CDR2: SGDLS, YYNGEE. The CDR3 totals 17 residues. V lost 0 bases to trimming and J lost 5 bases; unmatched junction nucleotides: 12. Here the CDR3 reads CASSVVGLTGEGDTQYF. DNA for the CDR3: TGTGCCAGCAGCGTAGTAGGACTCACGGGGGAGGGAGATACGCAGTATTTT.

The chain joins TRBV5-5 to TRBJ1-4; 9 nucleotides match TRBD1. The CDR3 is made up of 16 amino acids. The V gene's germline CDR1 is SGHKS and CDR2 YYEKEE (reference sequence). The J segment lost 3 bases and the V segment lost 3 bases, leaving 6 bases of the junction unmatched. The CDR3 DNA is TGTGCCAGCAGCTCCGGGACAGGGTTCGCTAATGAAAAACTGTTTTTT. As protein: CASSSGTGFANEKLFF.

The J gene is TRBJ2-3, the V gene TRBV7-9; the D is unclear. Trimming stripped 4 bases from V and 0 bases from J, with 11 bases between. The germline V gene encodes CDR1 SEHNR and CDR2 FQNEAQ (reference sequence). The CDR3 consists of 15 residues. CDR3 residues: CASSYTHSSTDTQYF. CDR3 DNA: TGTGCCAGCAGCTACACGCATTCTAGCACAGATACGCAGTATTTT.

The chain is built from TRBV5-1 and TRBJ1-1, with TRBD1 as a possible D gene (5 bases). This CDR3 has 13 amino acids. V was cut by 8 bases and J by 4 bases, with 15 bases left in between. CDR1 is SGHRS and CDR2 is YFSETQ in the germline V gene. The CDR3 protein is CASTRVGGTEAFF. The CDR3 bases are TGCGCCAGTACCAGGGTGGGCGGCACTGAAGCTTTCTTT.

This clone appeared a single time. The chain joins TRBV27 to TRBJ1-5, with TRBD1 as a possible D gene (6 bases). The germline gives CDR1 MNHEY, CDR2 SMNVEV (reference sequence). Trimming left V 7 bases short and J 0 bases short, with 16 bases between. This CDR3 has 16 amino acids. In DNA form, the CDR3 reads TGTGCCAGCAAGAAGCTAGGGGGTTATAGCAATCAGCCCCAGCATTTT. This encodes CASKKLGGYSNQPQHF.

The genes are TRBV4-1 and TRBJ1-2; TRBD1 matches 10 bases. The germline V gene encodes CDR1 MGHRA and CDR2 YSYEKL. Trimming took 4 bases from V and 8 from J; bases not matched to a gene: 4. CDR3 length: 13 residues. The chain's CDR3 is CASSPTGGNGYTF. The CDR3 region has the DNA TGCGCCAGCAGCCCGACAGGGGGCAACGGCTACACCTTC.

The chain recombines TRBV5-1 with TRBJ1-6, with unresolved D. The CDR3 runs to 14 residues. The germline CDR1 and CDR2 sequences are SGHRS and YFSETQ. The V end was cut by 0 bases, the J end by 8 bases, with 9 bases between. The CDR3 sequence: CASSLALTDSPLHF. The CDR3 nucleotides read TGCGCCAGCAGCTTGGCCCTAACGGATTCACCCCTCCACTTT.